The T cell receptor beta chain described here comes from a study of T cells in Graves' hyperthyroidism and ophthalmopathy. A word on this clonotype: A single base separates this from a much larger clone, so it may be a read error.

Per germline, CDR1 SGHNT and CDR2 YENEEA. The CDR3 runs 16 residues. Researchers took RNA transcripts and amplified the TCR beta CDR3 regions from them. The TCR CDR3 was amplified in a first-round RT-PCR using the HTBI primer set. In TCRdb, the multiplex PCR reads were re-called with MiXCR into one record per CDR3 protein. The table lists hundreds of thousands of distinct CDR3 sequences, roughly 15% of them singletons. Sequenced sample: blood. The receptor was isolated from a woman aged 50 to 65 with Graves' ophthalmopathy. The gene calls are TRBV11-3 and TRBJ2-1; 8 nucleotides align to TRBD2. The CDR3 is CASSLDQGLGDNERFF. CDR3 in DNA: TGTGCCAGCAGCTTAGATCAGGGACTAGGAGACAATGAGCGGTTCTTC.